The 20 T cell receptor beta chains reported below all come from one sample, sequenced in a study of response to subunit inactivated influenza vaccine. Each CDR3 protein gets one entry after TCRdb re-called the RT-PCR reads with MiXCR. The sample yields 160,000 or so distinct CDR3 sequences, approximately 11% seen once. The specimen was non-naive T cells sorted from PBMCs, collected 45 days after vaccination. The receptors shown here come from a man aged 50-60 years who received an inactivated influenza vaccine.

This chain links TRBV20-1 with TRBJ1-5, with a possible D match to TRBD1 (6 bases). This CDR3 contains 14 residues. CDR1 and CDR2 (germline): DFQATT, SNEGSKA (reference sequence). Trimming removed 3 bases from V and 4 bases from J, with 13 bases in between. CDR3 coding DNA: TGCAGTGCTAGTGGGGGGCACAAAAATCAGCCCCAGCATTTT. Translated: CSASGGHKNQPQHF.

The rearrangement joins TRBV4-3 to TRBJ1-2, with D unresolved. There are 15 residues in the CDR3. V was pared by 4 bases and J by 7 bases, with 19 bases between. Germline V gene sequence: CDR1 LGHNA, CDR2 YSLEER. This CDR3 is CASSRKIAESGGYTF. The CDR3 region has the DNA TGCGCCAGCAGCCGCAAGATAGCGGAGTCGGGTGGCTACACCTTC.

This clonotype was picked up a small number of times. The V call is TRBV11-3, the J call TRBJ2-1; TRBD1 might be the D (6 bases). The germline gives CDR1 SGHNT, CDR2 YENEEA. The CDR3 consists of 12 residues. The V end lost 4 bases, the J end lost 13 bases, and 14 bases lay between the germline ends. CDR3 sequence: CASSWGHGEQFF. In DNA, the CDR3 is TGTGCCAGCAGCTGGGGACACGGTGAACAGTTCTTC.

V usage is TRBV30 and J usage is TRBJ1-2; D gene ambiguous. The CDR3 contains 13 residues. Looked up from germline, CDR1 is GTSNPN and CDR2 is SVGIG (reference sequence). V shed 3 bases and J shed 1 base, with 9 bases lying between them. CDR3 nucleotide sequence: TGTGCCTGGAGGTCAGCAGTTAACTATGGCTACACCTTC. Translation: CAWRSAVNYGYTF.

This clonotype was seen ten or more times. This CDR3 is CASSPTSEKNIQYF. The CDR3 bases are TGTGCCAGCAGTCCAACTAGCGAGAAAAACATTCAGTACTTC. The chain has TRBV12-3 or TRBV12-4 and TRBJ2-4, with TRBD2 matching 7 bases. CDR3 size: 14 residues. Losses at the gene ends were 5 bases for V and 4 bases for J; bases not matched to a gene: 5.

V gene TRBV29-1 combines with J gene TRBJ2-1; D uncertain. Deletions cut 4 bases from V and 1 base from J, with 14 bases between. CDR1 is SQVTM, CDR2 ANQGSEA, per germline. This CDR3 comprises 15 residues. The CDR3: CSVGMTGMSYNEQFF. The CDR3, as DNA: TGCAGCGTTGGAATGACGGGTATGTCCTACAATGAGCAGTTCTTC.

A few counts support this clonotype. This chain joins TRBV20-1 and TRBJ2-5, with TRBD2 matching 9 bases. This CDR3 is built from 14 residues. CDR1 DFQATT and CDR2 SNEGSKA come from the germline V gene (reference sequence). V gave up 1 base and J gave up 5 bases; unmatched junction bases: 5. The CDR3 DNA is TGCAGTGCTAGAGGTCCTAGCGGGAAGGAGACCCAGTACTTC. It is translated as CSARGPSGKETQYF.

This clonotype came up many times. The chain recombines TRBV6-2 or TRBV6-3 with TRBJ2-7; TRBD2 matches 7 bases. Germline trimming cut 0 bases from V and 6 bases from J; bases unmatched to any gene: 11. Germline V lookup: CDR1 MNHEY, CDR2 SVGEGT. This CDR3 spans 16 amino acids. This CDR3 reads CASSYSGTPGGGEQYF. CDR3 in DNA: TGTGCCAGCAGTTACTCTGGGACCCCGGGAGGTGGCGAGCAGTACTTC.

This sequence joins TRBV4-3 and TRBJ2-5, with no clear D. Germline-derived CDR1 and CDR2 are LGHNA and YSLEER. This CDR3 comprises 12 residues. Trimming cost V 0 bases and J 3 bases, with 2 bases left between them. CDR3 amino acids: CASSQDKETQYF. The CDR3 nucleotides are TGCGCCAGCAGCCAAGACAAAGAGACCCAGTACTTC.

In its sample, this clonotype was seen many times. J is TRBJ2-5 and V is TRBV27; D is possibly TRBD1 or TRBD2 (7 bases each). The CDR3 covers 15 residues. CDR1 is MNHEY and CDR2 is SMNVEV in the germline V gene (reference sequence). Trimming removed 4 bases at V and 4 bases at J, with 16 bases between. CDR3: CASSSPAGGVETQYF. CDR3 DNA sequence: TGTGCCAGCAGTTCTCCCGCAGGGGGGGTAGAGACCCAGTACTTC.

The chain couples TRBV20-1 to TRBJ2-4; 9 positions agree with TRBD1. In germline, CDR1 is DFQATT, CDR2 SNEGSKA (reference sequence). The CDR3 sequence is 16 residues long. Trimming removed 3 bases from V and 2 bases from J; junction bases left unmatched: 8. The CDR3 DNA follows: TGCAGTGCTAGGTGGGACAGGGTTTATTCCAAAAACATTCAGTACTTC. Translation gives CSARWDRVYSKNIQYF.

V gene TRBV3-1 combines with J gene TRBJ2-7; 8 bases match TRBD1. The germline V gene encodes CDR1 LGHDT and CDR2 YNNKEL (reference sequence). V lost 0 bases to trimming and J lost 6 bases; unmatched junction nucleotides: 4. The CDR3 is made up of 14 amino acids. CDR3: CASSQDQGAGEQYF. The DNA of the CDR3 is TGTGCCAGCAGCCAAGACCAGGGGGCGGGCGAGCAGTACTTC.

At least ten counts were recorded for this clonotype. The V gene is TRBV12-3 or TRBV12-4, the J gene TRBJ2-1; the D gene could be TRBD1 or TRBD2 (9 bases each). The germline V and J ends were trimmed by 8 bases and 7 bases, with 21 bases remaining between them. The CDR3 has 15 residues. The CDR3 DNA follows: TGTGCCAGCCGACTGACAGGGGGACTAGCAAATGAGCAGTTCTTC. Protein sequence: CASRLTGGLANEQFF.

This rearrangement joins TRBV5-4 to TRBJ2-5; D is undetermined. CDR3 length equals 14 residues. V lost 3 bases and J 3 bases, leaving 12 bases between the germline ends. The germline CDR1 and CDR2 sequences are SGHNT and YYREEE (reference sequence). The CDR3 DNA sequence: TGTGCCAGCAGCTCCCCGGCGGTGGAAGAGACCCAGTACTTC. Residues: CASSSPAVEETQYF.

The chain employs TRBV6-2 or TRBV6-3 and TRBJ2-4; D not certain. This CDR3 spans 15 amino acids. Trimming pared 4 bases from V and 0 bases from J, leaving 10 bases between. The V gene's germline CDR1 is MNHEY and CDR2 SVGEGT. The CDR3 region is CASSFENIAKNIQYF. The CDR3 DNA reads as TGTGCCAGCAGTTTCGAGAACATAGCCAAAAACATTCAGTACTTC.

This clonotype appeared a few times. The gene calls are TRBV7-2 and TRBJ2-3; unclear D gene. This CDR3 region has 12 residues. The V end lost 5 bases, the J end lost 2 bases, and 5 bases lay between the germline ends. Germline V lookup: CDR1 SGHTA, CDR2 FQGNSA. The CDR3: CASSTYTDTQYF. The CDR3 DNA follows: TGTGCCAGCAGCACTTACACAGATACGCAGTATTTT.

The CDR3 DNA follows: TGTGCCAGCAGTTTAGACAGCATTAATGAAAAACTGTTTTTT. It codes for CASSLDSINEKLFF. The chain recombines TRBV28 with TRBJ1-4; TRBD1 might be the D (5 bases). Germline assignment: CDR1 MDHEN and CDR2 SYDVKM. The CDR3 is 14 amino acids. V lost 2 bases, J lost 4 bases, and 8 bases lay in between.

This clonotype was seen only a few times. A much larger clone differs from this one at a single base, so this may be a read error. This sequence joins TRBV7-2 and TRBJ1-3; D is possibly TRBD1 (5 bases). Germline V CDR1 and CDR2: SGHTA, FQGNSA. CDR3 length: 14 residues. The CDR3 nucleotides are TGTGCCAGCAGCCTAGACAGCTCTGAAAACACCATATATTTT. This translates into CASSLDSSENTIYF.

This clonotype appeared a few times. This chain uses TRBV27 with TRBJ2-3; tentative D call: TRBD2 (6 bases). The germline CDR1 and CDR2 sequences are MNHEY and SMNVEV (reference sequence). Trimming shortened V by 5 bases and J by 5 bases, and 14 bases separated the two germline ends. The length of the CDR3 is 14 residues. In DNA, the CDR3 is TGTGCCAGCAGTCCGGGGACTGCGGGAGATACGCAGTATTTT. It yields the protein CASSPGTAGDTQYF.

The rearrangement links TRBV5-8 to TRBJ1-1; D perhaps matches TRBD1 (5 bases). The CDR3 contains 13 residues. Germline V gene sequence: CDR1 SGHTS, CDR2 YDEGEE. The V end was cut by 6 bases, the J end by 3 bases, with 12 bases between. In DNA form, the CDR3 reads TGTGCCAGCATAAATGGGGGATACACTGAAGCTTTCTTT. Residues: CASINGGYTEAFF.